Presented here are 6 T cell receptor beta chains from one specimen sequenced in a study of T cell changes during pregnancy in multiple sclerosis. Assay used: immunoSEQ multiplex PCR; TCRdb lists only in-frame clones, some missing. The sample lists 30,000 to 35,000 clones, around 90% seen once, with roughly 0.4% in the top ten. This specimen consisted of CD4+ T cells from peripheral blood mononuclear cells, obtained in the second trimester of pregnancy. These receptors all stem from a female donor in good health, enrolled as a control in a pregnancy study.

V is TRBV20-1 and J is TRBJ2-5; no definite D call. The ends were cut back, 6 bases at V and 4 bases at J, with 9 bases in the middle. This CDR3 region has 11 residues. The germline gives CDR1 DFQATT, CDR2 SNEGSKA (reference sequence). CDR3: CSATNRETQYF. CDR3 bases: TGCAGTGCGACAAACCGAGAGACCCAGTACTTC.

CDR3 loop: CATRWDSLPPYEQYF. CDR3 coding DNA: TGTGCCACCCGATGGGACAGTCTACCTCCCTACGAGCAGTACTTC. The rearrangement uses TRBV15 and TRBJ2-7, with 7 bases matching TRBD1. V trimming: 8 bases; J trimming: 2 bases; junction bases outside the gene matches: 12. The CDR3 consists of 15 residues. The V gene's germline CDR1 is LNHNV and CDR2 YYDKDF (reference sequence).

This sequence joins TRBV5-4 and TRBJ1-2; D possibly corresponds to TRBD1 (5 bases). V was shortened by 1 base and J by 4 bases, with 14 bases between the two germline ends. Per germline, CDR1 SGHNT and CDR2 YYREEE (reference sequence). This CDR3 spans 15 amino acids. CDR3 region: CASSLIGREGYGYTF. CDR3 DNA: TGTGCCAGCAGCTTGATAGGCAGGGAGGGCTATGGCTACACCTTC.

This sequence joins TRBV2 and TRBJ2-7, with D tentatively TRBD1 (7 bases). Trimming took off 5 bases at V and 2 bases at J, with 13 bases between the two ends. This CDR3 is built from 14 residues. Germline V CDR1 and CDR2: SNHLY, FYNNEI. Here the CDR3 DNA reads TGTGCCAGCAGTCGCGGGACAGTAGCCTACGAGCAGTACTTC. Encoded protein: CASSRGTVAYEQYF.

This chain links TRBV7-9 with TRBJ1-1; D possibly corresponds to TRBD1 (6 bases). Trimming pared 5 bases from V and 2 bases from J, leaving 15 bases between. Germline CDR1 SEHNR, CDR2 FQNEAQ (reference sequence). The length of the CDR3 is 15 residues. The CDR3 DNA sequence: TGTGCCAGCAGCCCCCCGGCAGGGGCTAACACTGAAGCTTTCTTT. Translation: CASSPPAGANTEAFF.

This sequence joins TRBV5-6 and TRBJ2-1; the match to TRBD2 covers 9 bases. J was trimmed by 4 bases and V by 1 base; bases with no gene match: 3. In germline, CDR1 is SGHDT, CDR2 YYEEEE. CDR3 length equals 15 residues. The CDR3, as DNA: TGTGCCAGCAGCTTGCCTAGCGGGATTTACAATGAGCAGTTCTTC. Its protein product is CASSLPSGIYNEQFF.